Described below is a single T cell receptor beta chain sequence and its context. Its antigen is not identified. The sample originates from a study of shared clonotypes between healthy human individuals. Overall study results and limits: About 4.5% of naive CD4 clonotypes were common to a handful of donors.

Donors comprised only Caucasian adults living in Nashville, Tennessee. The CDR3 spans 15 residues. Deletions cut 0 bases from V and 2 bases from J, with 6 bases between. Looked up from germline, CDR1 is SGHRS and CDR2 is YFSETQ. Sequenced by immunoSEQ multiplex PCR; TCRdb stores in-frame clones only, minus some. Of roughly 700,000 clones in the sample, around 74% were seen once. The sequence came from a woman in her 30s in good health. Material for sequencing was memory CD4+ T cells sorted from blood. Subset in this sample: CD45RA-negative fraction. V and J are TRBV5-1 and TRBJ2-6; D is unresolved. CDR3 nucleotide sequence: TGCGCCAGCAGCTTGGTAGGAACTGGGGCCAACGTCCTGACTTTC. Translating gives CASSLVGTGANVLTF. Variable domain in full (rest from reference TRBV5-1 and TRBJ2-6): KAGVTQTPRYLIKTRGQQVTLSCSPISGHRSVSWYQQTPGQGLQFLFEYFSETQRNKGNFPGRFSGRQFSNSRSEMNVSTLELGDSALYLCASSLVGTGANVLTFGAGSRLTVL.